These 32 T cell receptor beta chains originate from one sample sequenced in a study of CD8 T cells in Susac syndrome. After extraction with the RNeasy kit, roughly 0.45 to 1 ug of the RNA was reverse transcribed using random hexamers. TCRdb recomputed calls from the immunoSEQ multiplex PCR reads with MiXCR, one row per CDR3 protein. This sample yields about 200,000 distinct CDR3 sequences, of which 92% are seen a single time; 0.1% to 0.15% belongs to the top ten. The sequencing sample was made of CD8+ T cells from PBMCs. These receptors were taken from a human donor with multiple sclerosis.

Here the CDR3 reads CASGYWQGGYNEQFF. The CDR3, as DNA: TGCGCCAGCGGCTATTGGCAGGGCGGGTACAATGAGCAGTTCTTC. The chain combines TRBV5-1 with TRBJ2-1, with D perhaps matching TRBD1 or TRBD2 (5 bases each). The CDR3 has 15 residues. Looked up from germline, CDR1 is SGHRS and CDR2 is YFSETQ. Trimming stripped 7 bases from V and 4 bases from J, with 18 bases between.

The rearrangement links TRBV19 to TRBJ1-1, with D possibly being TRBD1 (5 bases). This CDR3 spans 13 amino acids. CDR1 LNHDA and CDR2 SQIVND come from the germline V gene (reference sequence). The V and J ends lost 9 bases and 0 bases respectively, with 11 bases between them. In nucleotides, the CDR3 is TGTGCCAGCCTCAGGGACCTGAACACTGAAGCTTTCTTT. As protein: CASLRDLNTEAFF.

The chain uses TRBV4-1 and TRBJ2-3; 8 positions agree with TRBD2. The CDR3 is made up of 17 amino acids. V dropped 4 bases and J dropped 5; count of bases not matched to a gene: 14. The germline CDR1 and CDR2 sequences are MGHRA and YSYEKL. This chain's CDR3 is CASSLLYASGRGDTQYF. The CDR3, as DNA: TGCGCCAGCAGCCTCTTATATGCTAGCGGGCGAGGAGATACGCAGTATTTT.

This clonotype has just a few counts. J is TRBJ2-5 and V is TRBV13, with 7 nucleotides matching TRBD2. Germline V gene lookup returns CDR1 PRHDT and CDR2 FYEKMQ (reference sequence). The CDR3 runs 15 residues. The ends lost 2 bases at V and 4 bases at J; junction bases unmatched: 7. CDR3 sequence: CASSLRGASGETQYF. CDR3 bases: TGTGCCAGCAGCTTACGCGGGGCTAGCGGAGAGACCCAGTACTTC.

This chain uses TRBV5-5 with TRBJ1-1; 7 bases agree with TRBD1. Germline V gene lookup returns CDR1 SGHKS and CDR2 YYEKEE (reference sequence). J lost 1 base, V lost 4 bases, and 10 bases had no gene match. The CDR3 loop spans 16 amino acids. In nucleotides, the CDR3 is TGTGCCAGCAGCACCGGACAGGAGACCACGAACACTGAAGCTTTCTTT. Translated, it gives CASSTGQETTNTEAFF.

CDR3: CASSQAAGGTGELFF. In DNA form, the CDR3 reads TGCGCCAGCAGCCAAGCAGCGGGAGGCACCGGGGAGCTGTTTTTT. The chain joins TRBV4-3 to TRBJ2-2, with TRBD2 matching over 9 bases. V trimming: 1 base; J trimming: 4 bases; junction bases outside the gene matches: 1. Germline assignment: CDR1 LGHNA and CDR2 YSLEER. The CDR3 length is 15 residues.

The V and J genes are TRBV9 and TRBJ1-2, with a weak D call TRBD1 (5 bases). Germline V gene lookup returns CDR1 SGDLS and CDR2 YYNGEE. This CDR3 has 13 residues. The V and J ends lost 2 bases and 2 bases respectively, with 7 bases between them. The CDR3 nucleotides read TGTGCCAGCAGCGTGGGGGAAAACTATGGCTACACCTTC. Residues: CASSVGENYGYTF. Looking up the rest from reference TRBV9 and TRBJ1-2 gives the full variable domain: DSGVTQTPKHLITATGQRVTLRCSPRSGDLSVYWYQQSLDQGLQFLIQYYNGEERAKGNILERFSAQQFPDLHSELNLSSLELGDSALYFCASSVGENYGYTFGSGTRLTVV.

The V gene is TRBV9, the J gene TRBJ1-1, with TRBD1 as a possible D gene (6 bases). CDR1 is SGDLS, CDR2 YYNGEE, per germline. This CDR3 has 15 residues. V dropped 4 bases and J dropped 1 base, with 14 bases sitting between them. CDR3 DNA sequence: TGTGCCAGCAGCCCTGAGGACAGCTCGAACACTGAAGCTTTCTTT. This codes for CASSPEDSSNTEAFF.

This chain joins TRBV9 and TRBJ2-3; 8 bases fit TRBD2. This CDR3 has 15 residues. CDR1 is SGDLS and CDR2 is YYNGEE in the germline V gene. The V segment lost 3 bases and the J segment 2 bases; nucleotides outside the gene matches: 5. CDR3 sequence (DNA): TGTGCCAGCAGCGGGTTAGCGGGGACCACAGATACGCAGTATTTT. Translation: CASSGLAGTTDTQYF. Full variable domain (missing parts from reference TRBV9 and TRBJ2-3): DSGVTQTPKHLITATGQRVTLRCSPRSGDLSVYWYQQSLDQGLQFLIQYYNGEERAKGNILERFSAQQFPDLHSELNLSSLELGDSALYFCASSGLAGTTDTQYFGPGTRLTVL.

This clonotype was counted a single time. V and J are TRBV3-1 and TRBJ2-1; D tentatively fits TRBD1 or TRBD2 (5 bases each). Trimming took off 4 bases at V and 0 bases at J, with 10 bases between the two ends. The germline CDR1 and CDR2 sequences are LGHDT and YNNKEL (reference sequence). The CDR3 loop spans 15 amino acids. CDR3 protein: CASSLTGTSYNEQFF. The CDR3 coding sequence is TGTGCCAGCAGCCTCACCGGGACCTCCTACAATGAGCAGTTCTTC.

The chain has TRBV7-9 and TRBJ1-1, with D unresolved. Looked up from germline, CDR1 is SEHNR and CDR2 is FQNEAQ (reference sequence). CDR3 length: 12 amino acids. V was pared by 6 bases and J by 6 bases, with 11 bases between. The CDR3 nucleotides are TGTGCCAGCAGTCACGAGGGCCCTGAAGCTTTCTTT. Translation gives CASSHEGPEAFF.

The rearrangement uses TRBV12-3 or TRBV12-4 and TRBJ1-1; possible D gene TRBD1, 5 bases. Between the trimmed V and J ends, which lost 5 bases and 0 bases, there was a span of 13 bases. This CDR3 contains 15 residues. CDR3 nucleotide sequence: TGTGCCAGCAGTCCCACGGGACGGATGAACACTGAAGCTTTCTTT. As protein: CASSPTGRMNTEAFF.

The chain is built from TRBV11-2 and TRBJ2-7, with no clear D. The CDR3 spans 13 residues. Trimming stripped 0 bases from V and 3 bases from J, with 6 bases between. Germline CDR1 SGHAT, CDR2 FQNNGV. The CDR3 loop reads CASSLDQVYEQYF. The CDR3 bases are TGTGCCAGCAGCTTAGATCAGGTCTACGAGCAGTACTTC.

In regard to this clonotype: One end of the junction fails to match germline, which may point to a read error. The CDR3 protein is CASSIDNRENSPLHF. CDR3 sequence (DNA): TGTGCCAGTAGTATTGACAACAGGGAGAATTCCCCCCTCCACTTT. J is TRBJ1-6 and V is TRBV19, with D possibly TRBD1 on 6 matching bases. The germline V gene has CDR1 LNHDA and CDR2 SQIVND (reference sequence). This CDR3 has 15 residues.

This clonotype was seen only once. The V gene is TRBV24-1, the J gene TRBJ2-7, with 8 nucleotides matching TRBD1. The J segment lost 5 bases and the V segment lost 2 bases, leaving 4 bases of the junction unmatched. Germline CDR1 reads KGHDR; CDR2 reads SFDVKD. The CDR3 has 14 amino acids. The CDR3 loop reads CATSDSAGGNEQYF. CDR3 in DNA: TGTGCCACCAGTGATTCCGCAGGGGGCAACGAGCAGTACTTC.

The CDR3 here is CASSFALDEKLFF. The CDR3 nucleotides are TGTGCCAGCAGCTTTGCCCTAGATGAAAAACTGTTTTTT. The rearrangement joins TRBV7-9 to TRBJ1-4; the D is unclear. The CDR3 is 13 amino acids. CDR1 and CDR2 from the germline V gene are SEHNR and FQNEAQ (reference sequence). Deletions cut 3 bases from V and 6 bases from J, with 8 bases between.

J is TRBJ2-5 and V is TRBV6-6; a weak D match, TRBD1 (6 bases). V was cut by 6 bases and J by 5 bases, with 13 bases left in between. The germline V gene has CDR1 MNHNY and CDR2 SVGAGI (reference sequence). There are 13 residues in the CDR3. The CDR3 DNA is TGTGCCAGCAGCGGACAGTGGACGGAGACCCAGTACTTC. It translates to CASSGQWTETQYF.

V is TRBV14 and J is TRBJ2-7, with 7 bases lining up with TRBD1. Germline loops: CDR1 SGHDN, CDR2 FVKESK. V gave up 2 bases and J gave up 3 bases; unmatched junction bases: 4. There are 14 residues in the CDR3. In DNA form, the CDR3 reads TGTGCCAGCAGCCAACCCGGGACAGTCTACGAGCAGTACTTC. Translated, it gives CASSQPGTVYEQYF.

The J gene is TRBJ2-1, the V gene TRBV10-2, with a possible D match to TRBD2 (5 bases). Germline CDR1 WSHSY, CDR2 SAAADI. V was trimmed by 3 bases and J by 9 bases, leaving 6 bases between them. This CDR3 is built from 11 residues. Here the CDR3 reads CASSDGGEQFF. The CDR3 coding sequence is TGCGCCAGCAGTGACGGAGGTGAGCAGTTCTTC.

V and J are TRBV3-1 and TRBJ2-5, with a tentative D call TRBD2 (6 bases). CDR1 is LGHDT, CDR2 YNNKEL, per germline (reference sequence). V lost 0 bases to trimming and J lost 4 bases, with 9 bases between them. The CDR3 runs to 14 residues. CDR3 in amino acids: CASSQDTGGETQYF. For the CDR3, the DNA is TGTGCCAGCAGCCAAGACACCGGGGGAGAGACCCAGTACTTC.

The chain is built from TRBV21-1 and TRBJ2-6. TRBV21-1 is described as a pseudogene. The CDR3 loop spans 13 amino acids. The CDR3 loop is CASSNSGANVLTF. CDR3 nucleotides: TGTGCCAGCAGCAACTCTGGGGCCAACGTCCTGACTTTC.

V and J are TRBV4-3 and TRBJ2-4; D possibly uses TRBD1 or TRBD2 (6 bases each). Germline V lookup: CDR1 LGHNA, CDR2 YSLEER. Deletions cut 0 bases from V and 16 bases from J, with 25 bases between. CDR3 length equals 16 residues. The CDR3 reads CASSQDFGGTRSGQYF. The CDR3 coding sequence is TGCGCCAGCAGCCAAGATTTCGGGGGCACGCGGTCCGGGCAATACTTC.

The V gene is TRBV6-5, the J gene TRBJ2-1; 9 nucleotides line up with TRBD1. CDR1 and CDR2 (germline): MNHEY, SVGAGI. The V segment lost 7 bases and the J segment 8 bases; nucleotides outside the gene matches: 6. The CDR3 is 13 residues long. CDR3 coding DNA: TGTGCCAGCACAACCGGACAGGGGTATGAGCAGTTCTTC. This sequence encodes CASTTGQGYEQFF.

V and J are TRBV11-2 and TRBJ2-5; the match to TRBD2 covers 14 bases. CDR1 is SGHAT, CDR2 FQNNGV, per germline. CDR3 length: 16 amino acids. The ends lost 6 bases at V and 4 bases at J; junction bases unmatched: 7. DNA for the CDR3: TGTGCCAGCAGTCCACCGGGACTAGCGGGAGTAGAGACCCAGTACTTC. Translating it yields CASSPPGLAGVETQYF. Combining the CDR3 with reference TRBV11-2 and TRBJ2-5 gives the whole variable domain EAGVAQSPRYKIIEKRQSVAFWCNPISGHATLYWYQQILGQGPKLLIQFQNNGVVDDSQLPKDRFSAERLKGVDSTLKIQPAKLEDSAVYLCASSPPGLAGVETQYFGPGTRLLVL.

The rearrangement links TRBV2 to TRBJ1-6; a possible D gene is TRBD1 (5 bases). Trimming took off 2 bases at V and 0 bases at J, with 14 bases between the two ends. The CDR3 has 18 amino acids. In germline, CDR1 is SNHLY, CDR2 FYNNEI. The CDR3 region is CASSERGRESSYNSPLHF. The CDR3 nucleotides read TGTGCCAGCAGTGAAAGGGGAAGGGAGAGCTCCTATAATTCACCCCTCCACTTT.

The chain links TRBV3-1 to TRBJ2-5, with 10 bases aligning to TRBD1. The ends lost 4 bases at V and 1 base at J; junction bases unmatched: 3. This CDR3 region has 15 residues. Germline lookup yields CDR1 LGHDT and CDR2 YNNKEL (reference sequence). CDR3 in DNA: TGTGCCAGCAGCCTCCGGACAGGGGGCCAAGAGACCCAGTACTTC. As protein: CASSLRTGGQETQYF.

The chain combines TRBV7-2 with TRBJ2-3; D is undetermined. Germline CDR1 SGHTA, CDR2 FQGNSA. CDR3 size: 15 residues. V was shortened by 6 bases and J by 2 bases, with 15 bases between the two germline ends. The CDR3 bases are TGTGCCAGCAGGAATACCCTCGCCCCCACAGATACGCAGTATTTT. Translation: CASRNTLAPTDTQYF.

The rearrangement uses TRBV30 and TRBJ2-1, with 10 bases identical to TRBD1. The CDR3 runs 14 residues. Germline values: CDR1 GTSNPN, CDR2 SVGIG (reference sequence). The junction had 10 bases not matched to a gene; V was cut back by 5 bases and J by 9 bases. This chain's CDR3 is CAWGSGTGVSEQFF. DNA for the CDR3: TGTGCCTGGGGATCCGGGACAGGGGTGAGTGAGCAGTTCTTC. The whole variable domain, remainder taken from reference TRBV30 and TRBJ2-1, is SQTIHQWPATLVQPVGSPLSLECTVEGTSNPNLYWYRQAAGRGLQLLFYSVGIGQISSEVPQNLSASRPQDRQFILSSKKLLLSDSGFYLCAWGSGTGVSEQFFGPGTRLTVL.

The V and J genes are TRBV27 and TRBJ2-5; 9 positions match TRBD1. From germline, CDR1 is MNHEY and CDR2 SMNVEV (reference sequence). V shed 3 bases, J shed 3 bases, and the junction held 2 bases outside the gene matches. This CDR3 is 14 amino acids long. The CDR3 here is CASSLRDREETQYF. CDR3 sequence (DNA): TGTGCCAGCAGTTTGCGGGACAGGGAAGAGACCCAGTACTTC.

The table lists this clonotype with a few counts. The chain links TRBV29-1 to TRBJ1-4; D not resolved. The CDR3 extends over 11 amino acids. Trimming removed 4 bases at V and 8 bases at J, with 8 bases between. Germline V lookup: CDR1 SQVTM, CDR2 ANQGSEA. The CDR3 coding sequence is TGCAGCGTTGTCCTGAAGGAAAAACTGTTTTTT. As protein: CSVVLKEKLFF.

J is TRBJ1-2 and V is TRBV9, with D possibly being TRBD1 (5 bases). The germline gives CDR1 SGDLS, CDR2 YYNGEE. The V end lost 4 bases, the J end lost 2 bases, and 15 bases lay between the germline ends. CDR3 length: 15 amino acids. CDR3 DNA: TGTGCCAGCAGCTCCCGGGACGGCGGGAACTATGGCTACACCTTC. Translated: CASSSRDGGNYGYTF.

The rearrangement uses TRBV14 and TRBJ2-7, with 7 bases lining up with TRBD1. Germline CDR1 and CDR2: SGHDN and FVKESK. This CDR3 has 13 amino acids. The J segment lost 6 bases and the V segment lost 1 base, leaving 3 bases of the junction unmatched. CDR3 bases: TGTGCCAGCAGCCAAGGGGGACAGAGCGAGCAGTACTTC. It translates to CASSQGGQSEQYF. Filled out from reference TRBV14 and TRBJ2-7, the complete variable domain reads EAGVTQFPSHSVIEKGQTVTLRCDPISGHDNLYWYRRVMGKEIKFLLHFVKESKQDESGMPNNRFLAERTGGTYSTLKVQPAELEDSGVYFCASSQGGQSEQYFGPGTRLTVT.